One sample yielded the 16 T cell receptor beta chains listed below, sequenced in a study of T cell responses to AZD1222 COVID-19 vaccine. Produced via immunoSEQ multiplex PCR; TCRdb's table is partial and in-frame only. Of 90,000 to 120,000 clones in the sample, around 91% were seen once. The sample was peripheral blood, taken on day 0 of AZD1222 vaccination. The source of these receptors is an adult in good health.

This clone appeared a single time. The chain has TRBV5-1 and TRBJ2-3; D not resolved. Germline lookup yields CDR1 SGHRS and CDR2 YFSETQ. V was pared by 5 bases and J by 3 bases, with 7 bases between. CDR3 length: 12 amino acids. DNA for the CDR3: TGCGCCAGCAGTTCTAGAACAGATACGCAGTATTTT. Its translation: CASSSRTDTQYF.

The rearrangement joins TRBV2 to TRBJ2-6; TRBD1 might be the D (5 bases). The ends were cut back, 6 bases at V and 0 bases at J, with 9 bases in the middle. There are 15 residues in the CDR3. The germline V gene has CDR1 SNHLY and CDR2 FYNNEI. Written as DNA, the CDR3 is TGTGCCAGCAGACGCGACAGCTCTGGGGCCAACGTCCTGACTTTC. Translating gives CASRRDSSGANVLTF.

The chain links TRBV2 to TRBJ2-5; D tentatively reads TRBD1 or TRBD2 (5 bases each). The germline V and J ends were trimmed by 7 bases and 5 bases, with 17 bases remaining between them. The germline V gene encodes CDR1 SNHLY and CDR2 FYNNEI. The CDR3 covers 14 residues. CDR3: CASNLLRGRETQYF. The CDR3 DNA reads TGTGCCAGCAACCTCCTGAGGGGTCGGGAGACCCAGTACTTC.

CDR3 region: CASRPTVMNTEAFF. For the CDR3, the DNA is TGCGCCAGCAGACCGACAGTAATGAACACTGAAGCTTTCTTT. V gene TRBV10-2 combines with J gene TRBJ1-1; D might be TRBD1 (5 bases). V was pared by 6 bases and J by 0 bases, with 11 bases between. Germline V gene sequence: CDR1 WSHSY, CDR2 SAAADI. The CDR3 runs to 14 residues.

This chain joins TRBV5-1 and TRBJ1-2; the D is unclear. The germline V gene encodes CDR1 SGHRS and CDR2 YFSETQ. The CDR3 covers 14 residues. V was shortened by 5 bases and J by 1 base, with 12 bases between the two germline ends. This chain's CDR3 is CASRLGELNYGYTF. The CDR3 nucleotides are TGCGCCAGCAGGCTCGGGGAACTTAACTATGGCTACACCTTC. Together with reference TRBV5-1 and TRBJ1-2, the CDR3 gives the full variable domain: KAGVTQTPRYLIKTRGQQVTLSCSPISGHRSVSWYQQTPGQGLQFLFEYFSETQRNKGNFPGRFSGRQFSNSRSEMNVSTLELGDSALYLCASRLGELNYGYTFGSGTRLTVV.

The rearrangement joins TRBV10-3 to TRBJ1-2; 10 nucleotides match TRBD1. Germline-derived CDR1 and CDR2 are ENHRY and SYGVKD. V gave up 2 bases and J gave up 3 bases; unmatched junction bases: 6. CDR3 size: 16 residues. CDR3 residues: CAISETLDRGDYGYTF. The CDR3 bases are TGTGCCATCAGTGAGACCTTGGACAGGGGGGACTATGGCTACACCTTC.

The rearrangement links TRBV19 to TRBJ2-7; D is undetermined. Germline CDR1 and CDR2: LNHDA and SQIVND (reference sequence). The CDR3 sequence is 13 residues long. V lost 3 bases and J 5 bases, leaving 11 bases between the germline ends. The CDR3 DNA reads TGTGCCAGTAGTATGGCCGCCGGCGACGAGCAGTACTTC. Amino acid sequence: CASSMAAGDEQYF. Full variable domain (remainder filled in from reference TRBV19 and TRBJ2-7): DGGITQSPKYLFRKEGQNVTLSCEQNLNHDAMYWYRQDPGQGLRLIYYSQIVNDFQKGDIAEGYSVSREKKESFPLTVTSAQKNPTAFYLCASSMAAGDEQYFGPGTRLTVT.

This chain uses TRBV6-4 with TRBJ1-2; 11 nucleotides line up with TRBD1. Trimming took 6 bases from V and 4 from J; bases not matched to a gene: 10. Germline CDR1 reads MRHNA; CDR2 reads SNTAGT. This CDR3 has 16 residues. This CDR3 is CASSSGTGGSGYGYTF. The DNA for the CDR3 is TGTGCCAGCAGCTCCGGGACAGGGGGATCGGGCTATGGCTACACCTTC.

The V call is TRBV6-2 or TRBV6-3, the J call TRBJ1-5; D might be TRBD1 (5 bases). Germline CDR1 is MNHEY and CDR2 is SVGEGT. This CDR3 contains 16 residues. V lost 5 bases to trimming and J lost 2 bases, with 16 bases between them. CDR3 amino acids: CASSLGAFVGNQPQHF. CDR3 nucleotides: TGTGCCAGCAGTCTTGGGGCGTTTGTTGGCAATCAGCCCCAGCATTTT.

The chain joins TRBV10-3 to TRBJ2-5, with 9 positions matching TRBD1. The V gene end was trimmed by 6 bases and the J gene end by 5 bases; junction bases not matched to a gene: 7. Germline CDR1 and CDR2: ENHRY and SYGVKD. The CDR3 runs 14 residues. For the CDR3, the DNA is TGTGCCATCAGCCAGGGACAGGGATTTGAGACCCAGTACTTC. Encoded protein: CAISQGQGFETQYF.

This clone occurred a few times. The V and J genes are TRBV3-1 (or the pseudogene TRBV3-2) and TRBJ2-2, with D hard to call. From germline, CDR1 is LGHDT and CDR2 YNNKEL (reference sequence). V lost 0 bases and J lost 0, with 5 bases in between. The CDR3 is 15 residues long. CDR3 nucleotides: TGTGCCAGCAGCCAAGATGCGTCGAACACCGGGGAGCTGTTTTTT. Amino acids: CASSQDASNTGELFF.

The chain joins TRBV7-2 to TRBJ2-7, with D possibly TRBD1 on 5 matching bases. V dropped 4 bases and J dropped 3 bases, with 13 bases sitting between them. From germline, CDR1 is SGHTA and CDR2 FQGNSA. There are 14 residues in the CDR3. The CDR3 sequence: CASSSTQGFYEQYF. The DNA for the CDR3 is TGTGCCAGCAGCTCTACTCAGGGATTCTACGAGCAGTACTTC.

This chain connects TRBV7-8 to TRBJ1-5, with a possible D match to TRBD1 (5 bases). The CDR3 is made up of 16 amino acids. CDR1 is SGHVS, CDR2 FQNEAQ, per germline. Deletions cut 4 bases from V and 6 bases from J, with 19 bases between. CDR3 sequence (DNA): TGTGCCAGCAGCTCGTCAGGGCCAGGGTTCAGTCAGCCCCAGCATTTT. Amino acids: CASSSSGPGFSQPQHF.

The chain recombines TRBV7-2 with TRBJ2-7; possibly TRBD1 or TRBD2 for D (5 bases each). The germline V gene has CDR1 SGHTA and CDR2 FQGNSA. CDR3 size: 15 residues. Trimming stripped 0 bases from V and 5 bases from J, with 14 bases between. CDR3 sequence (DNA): TGTGCCAGCAGCTTAGCCGGGTCAGGGAGCCACGAGCAGTACTTC. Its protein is CASSLAGSGSHEQYF.

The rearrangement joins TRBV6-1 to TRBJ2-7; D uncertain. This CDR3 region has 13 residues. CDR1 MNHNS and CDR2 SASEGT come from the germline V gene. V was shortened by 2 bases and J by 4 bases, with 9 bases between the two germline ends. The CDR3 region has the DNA TGTGCCAGCAGTGAAACTGCCGCTTACGAGCAGTACTTC. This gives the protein CASSETAAYEQYF.

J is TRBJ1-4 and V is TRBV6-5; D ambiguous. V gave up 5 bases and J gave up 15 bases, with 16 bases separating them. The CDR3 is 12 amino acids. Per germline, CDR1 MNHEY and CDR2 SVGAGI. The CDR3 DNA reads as TGTGCCAGCAGTCCCGGATACGGGGATATGTTTTTT. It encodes CASSPGYGDMFF.